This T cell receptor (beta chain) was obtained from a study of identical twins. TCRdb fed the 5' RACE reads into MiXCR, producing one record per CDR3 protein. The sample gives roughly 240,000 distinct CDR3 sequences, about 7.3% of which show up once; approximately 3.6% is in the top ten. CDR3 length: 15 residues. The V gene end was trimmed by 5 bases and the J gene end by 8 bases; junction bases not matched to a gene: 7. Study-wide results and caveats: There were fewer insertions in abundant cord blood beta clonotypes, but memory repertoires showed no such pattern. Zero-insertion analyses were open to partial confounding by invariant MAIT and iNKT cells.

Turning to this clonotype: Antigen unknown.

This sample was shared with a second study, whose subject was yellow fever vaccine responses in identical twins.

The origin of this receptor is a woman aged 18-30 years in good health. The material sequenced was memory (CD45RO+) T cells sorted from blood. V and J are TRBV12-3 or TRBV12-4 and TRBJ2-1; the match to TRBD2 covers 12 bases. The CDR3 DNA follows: TGTGCCAGCAGTGGGAGGACTAGCGGGGCGGATGAGCAGTTCTTC. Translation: CASSGRTSGADEQFF.